Presented here are 25 T cell receptor beta chains from one specimen sequenced in a study of Ad26.COV2.S vaccination and SARS-CoV-2 variants. The assay was immunoSEQ multiplex PCR, and TCRdb's table has in-frame clones only and misses some. The table lists around 340,000 clones, around 89% of them singletons. Treatment indicated: some 20 received Ad26.COV2.S at low or high dose, single or two shots; about 5 received placebo; per-sample allocation not given. Collection of samples fell on day 63 after the first vaccine or placebo injection. Specimen: peripheral blood, collected in a trial of Ad26.COV2.S vaccine versus placebo. These receptors were obtained from a person aged 18-65 years who received the Ad26.COV2.S COVID-19 vaccine or a placebo.

The chain recombines TRBV11-3 with TRBJ1-2; D remains ambiguous. The germline gives CDR1 SGHNT, CDR2 YENEEA. The V end lost 4 bases, the J end lost 4 bases, and 31 bases lay between the germline ends. This CDR3 is built from 20 residues. The CDR3 spells CASSCLKALKGRKDSYGYTF. DNA for the CDR3: TGTGCCAGCAGCTGCCTCAAGGCCCTTAAGGGTAGGAAGGACTCCTATGGCTACACCTTC. Using reference TRBV11-3 and TRBJ1-2 for the parts outside the CDR3, the full variable domain is EAGVVQSPRYKIIEKKQPVAFWCNPISGHNTLYWYLQNLGQGPELLIRYENEEAVDDSQLPKDRFSAERLKGVDSTLKIQPAELGDSAVYLCASSCLKALKGRKDSYGYTFGSGTRLTVV.

This clone was seen a few times. This chain uses TRBV6-2 or TRBV6-3 with TRBJ2-7; 7 bases match TRBD1. The V and J ends lost 6 bases and 9 bases, in that order; junction bases with no gene match: 26. From germline, CDR1 is MNHEY and CDR2 SVGEGT. The CDR3 is 18 residues long. The CDR3 coding sequence is TGTGCCAGCAGCGTTTACAGCGGACAGGCCCCCACCTACGAGTGGCAGTACTTC. As protein: CASSVYSGQAPTYEWQYF.

The chain carries TRBV12-5 and TRBJ2-2; tentative D call: TRBD1 (5 bases). From germline, CDR1 is LGHNT and CDR2 FRNRAP. Trimming shortened V by 7 bases and J by 6 bases, and 9 bases separated the two germline ends. CDR3 length: 12 residues. The CDR3 here is CASAQGSGELFF. For the CDR3, the DNA is TGTGCTAGTGCCCAGGGTTCCGGGGAGCTGTTTTTT.

The gene calls are TRBV7-9 and TRBJ1-5, with D hard to call. The germline V gene has CDR1 SEHNR and CDR2 FQNEAQ (reference sequence). This CDR3 comprises 15 residues. Trimming cost V 1 base and J 3 bases, with 10 bases left between them. The CDR3 DNA is TGTGCCAGCAGCTTAGGAATCGGAGACAATCAGCCCCAGCATTTT. This sequence encodes CASSLGIGDNQPQHF.

The chain is built from TRBV14 and TRBJ1-1; D gene uncertain. This CDR3 is 15 amino acids long. Germline V gene lookup returns CDR1 SGHDN and CDR2 FVKESK. The V end lost 7 bases, the J end lost 3 bases, and 18 bases lay between the germline ends. CDR3 loop: CASKSNSLRDTEAFF. CDR3 DNA: TGTGCCAGCAAATCAAATTCTCTGAGGGACACTGAAGCTTTCTTT.

V and J are TRBV6-5 and TRBJ2-1; D perhaps matches TRBD1 (6 bases). The CDR3 covers 13 residues. Trimming stripped 6 bases from V and 10 bases from J, with 16 bases between. Germline V gives CDR1 MNHEY, CDR2 SVGAGI. The CDR3, as DNA: TGTGCCAGCAGACGACGAACAGGGTCAGAGCAGTTCTTC. Its translation: CASRRRTGSEQFF.

The chain uses TRBV5-8 and TRBJ1-2; 8 nucleotides align to TRBD1. The trim removed 4 bases at V and 7 bases at J, leaving 9 bases unmatched. The germline gives CDR1 SGHTS, CDR2 YDEGEE. This CDR3 spans 14 amino acids. The CDR3 here is CASSVNRGMVGYTF. The CDR3 bases are TGTGCCAGCAGCGTAAACAGGGGGATGGTTGGCTACACCTTC.

The chain combines TRBV20-1 with TRBJ1-3; D is possibly TRBD1 (5 bases). Germline assignment: CDR1 DFQATT and CDR2 SNEGSKA (reference sequence). The CDR3 sequence is 15 residues long. V lost 3 bases, J lost 4 bases, and 16 bases lay in between. The CDR3 reads CSASEVQGLGNTIYF. The CDR3 region has the DNA TGCAGTGCTAGTGAAGTCCAGGGTCTCGGAAACACCATATATTTT.

This clone came up once. The CDR3 DNA is TGTGCCAGCAGCTTCGGGACTAGCGGGAGGGCCGTTTCCTACAATGAGCAGTTCTTC. Residues: CASSFGTSGRAVSYNEQFF. The V call is TRBV5-6, the J call TRBJ2-1; 16 nucleotides agree with TRBD2. This CDR3 has 19 residues. Germline lookup yields CDR1 SGHDT and CDR2 YYEEEE. Trimming removed 2 bases from V and 1 base from J; junction bases left unmatched: 6. The full variable domain, in which reference TRBV5-6 and TRBJ2-1 provide the parts outside the CDR3, is DAGVTQSPTHLIKTRGQQVTLRCSPKSGHDTVSWYQQALGQGPQFIFQYYEEEERQRGNFPDRFSGHQFPNYSSELNVNALLLGDSALYLCASSFGTSGRAVSYNEQFFGPGTRLTVL.

This chain connects TRBV24-1 to TRBJ1-5; 9 positions agree with TRBD1. Germline-derived CDR1 and CDR2 are KGHDR and SFDVKD. The CDR3 is 18 amino acids. V lost 10 bases, J lost 4 bases, and 19 bases stayed unmatched. The CDR3 here is CATTIPGQGIELNQPQHF. CDR3 coding DNA: TGTGCCACTACTATTCCGGGACAGGGCATTGAACTGAATCAGCCCCAGCATTTT.

This clone has only one observation. The CDR3 nucleotides read TGTGCCAGCAGTGAGATAGGACAGGTTGAAGCTTTCTTT. Amino acid sequence: CASSEIGQVEAFF. The chain couples TRBV6-1 to TRBJ1-1; 7 nucleotides agree with TRBD1. This CDR3 region has 13 residues. V lost 3 bases and J lost 7; bases outside the gene matches: 5. Germline V gene data show CDR1 as MNHNS and CDR2 as SASEGT.

The rearrangement uses TRBV30 and TRBJ1-2; no clear D gene. In germline, CDR1 is GTSNPN, CDR2 SVGIG (reference sequence). The V end lost 1 base, the J end lost 2 bases, and 20 bases lay between the germline ends. The CDR3 has 17 amino acids. Here the CDR3 reads CAWSAAQGQRKNYGYTF. The CDR3 DNA sequence: TGTGCCTGGAGTGCGGCCCAAGGGCAGAGAAAAAACTATGGCTACACCTTC.

The DNA of the CDR3 is TGTGCCAGCAGCCGGGCGCCGATTGAGTCCGGAAACACCATATATTTT. It translates to CASSRAPIESGNTIYF. The gene calls are TRBV5-5 and TRBJ1-3, with unresolved D. Germline CDR1 and CDR2: SGHKS and YYEKEE (reference sequence). The ends were cut back, 4 bases at V and 4 bases at J, with 18 bases in the middle. The CDR3 covers 16 residues.

On this clone itself: At one of its ends the junction is not consistent with the germline gene, which may arise from a read error. V is TRBV10-3 and J is TRBJ1-6, with no clear D. Germline loops: CDR1 ENHRY, CDR2 SYGVKD. This CDR3 has 15 residues. The CDR3 bases are TGTGCCATCAGAAAGGACGTCTCCTACAATTCACCCCTCCACTTT. It specifies CAIRKDVSYNSPLHF.

The chain combines TRBV2 with TRBJ1-5; 7 bases map to TRBD1. Unmatched junction bases numbered 7, after V lost 4 bases and J lost 1 base. CDR1 is SNHLY and CDR2 is FYNNEI in the germline V gene. This CDR3 is built from 16 residues. The CDR3 loop reads CASSVWAGGSNQPQHF. CDR3 DNA: TGTGCCAGCAGTGTGTGGGCAGGGGGAAGCAATCAGCCCCAGCATTTT.

The chain uses TRBV9 and TRBJ1-3, with TRBD1 matching 7 bases. The CDR3 has 22 residues. V dropped 4 bases and J dropped 0; count of bases not matched to a gene: 25. Germline values: CDR1 SGDLS, CDR2 YYNGEE. The CDR3 here is CASSIGTDYLTFLSSSGNTIYF. DNA of the CDR3: TGTGCCAGCAGCATCGGGACAGACTATCTTACCTTCCTCTCGAGCTCTGGAAACACCATATATTTT.

V usage is TRBV19 and J usage is TRBJ2-6; no reliable D call. V gave up 2 bases and J gave up 0 bases, with 8 bases separating them. The CDR3 has 16 amino acids. Germline V CDR1 and CDR2: LNHDA, SQIVND (reference sequence). In DNA, the CDR3 is TGTGCCAGTAGTATATCCGTCGTCTCTGGGGCCAACGTCCTGACTTTC. Translated, it gives CASSISVVSGANVLTF.

This chain uses TRBV14 with TRBJ2-5; D unclear. The germline CDR1 and CDR2 sequences are SGHDN and FVKESK. This CDR3 is built from 13 residues. Trimming shortened V by 1 base and J by 5 bases, and 8 bases separated the two germline ends. This CDR3 reads CASSQVMKETQYF. The DNA for the CDR3 is TGTGCCAGCAGCCAAGTCATGAAGGAGACCCAGTACTTC.

The CDR3, as DNA: TGTGCCAGTAGTATCCGGGACACAGCACAGCCCCAGCATTTT. Protein product: CASSIRDTAQPQHF. The chain joins TRBV19 to TRBJ1-5; weak D call: TRBD1 (6 bases). This CDR3 contains 14 residues. Trimming cost V 3 bases and J 7 bases, with 13 bases left between them. Germline V lookup: CDR1 LNHDA, CDR2 SQIVND (reference sequence).

The chain employs TRBV28 and TRBJ1-6, with TRBD1 identical over 9 bases. With V trimmed by 7 bases and J by 18 bases, 13 bases remained unmatched. The CDR3 length is 13 residues. Germline-derived CDR1 and CDR2 are MDHEN and SYDVKM. CDR3 sequence reads: CASTYPGTGRHHF. The CDR3 DNA is TGTGCCAGCACCTATCCGGGGACAGGGCGACACCACTTT.

V gene TRBV5-1 combines with J gene TRBJ2-7; 14 bases align to TRBD2. The CDR3 contains 21 residues. The germline V gene has CDR1 SGHRS and CDR2 YFSETQ. The ends lost 0 bases at V and 0 bases at J; junction bases unmatched: 14. The CDR3, as DNA: TGCGCCAGCAGCTTGGCATCAACGGGACTAGCGGGAGTAGGCCCCTCCTACGAGCAGTACTTC. Translating it yields CASSLASTGLAGVGPSYEQYF.

This clone was seen just once. The rearrangement joins TRBV7-9 to TRBJ2-3, with TRBD2 identical over 9 bases. Germline V gene data show CDR1 as SEHNR and CDR2 as FQNEAQ (reference sequence). Trimming at V came to 1 base and at J to 1 base, leaving 6 bases not matched to a gene. The CDR3 consists of 17 residues. The DNA for the CDR3 is TGTGCCAGCAGCTTAGGTCGAGCGGGAGGCCGCACAGATACGCAGTATTTT. This gives the protein CASSLGRAGGRTDTQYF.

The count of this clone is one. The CDR3 nucleotides read TGTGCCACCAGCAGGGCAGGACTTAGGAGGGGCAATCAGCCCCAGCATTTT. Residues: CATSRAGLRRGNQPQHF. The V gene is TRBV15, the J gene TRBJ1-5; D uncertain. Germline loops: CDR1 LNHNV, CDR2 YYDKDF (reference sequence). CDR3 size: 17 residues. The V end was cut by 3 bases, the J end by 2 bases, with 17 bases between. Based on the CDR3 plus reference TRBV15 and TRBJ1-5, the full variable domain is DAMVIQNPRYQVTQFGKPVTLSCSQTLNHNVMYWYQQKSSQAPKLLFHYYDKDFNNEADTPDNFQSRRPNTSFCFLDIRSPGLGDTAMYLCATSRAGLRRGNQPQHFGDGTRLSIL.

The chain uses TRBV28 and TRBJ1-1, with 9 nucleotides matching TRBD1. This CDR3 has 13 amino acids. V shed 10 bases and J 1 base; nucleotides not matched to a gene: 4. Germline loops: CDR1 MDHEN, CDR2 SYDVKM. The DNA of the CDR3 is TGTGCCACGACGACAGGGGGGAACACTGAAGCTTTCTTT. Translation gives CATTTGGNTEAFF.

In its sample, this clone was seen a few times. The J gene is TRBJ2-1, the V gene TRBV27; a weak D match, TRBD1 (5 bases). From germline, CDR1 is MNHEY and CDR2 SMNVEV (reference sequence). Deletions cut 3 bases from V and 7 bases from J, with 22 bases between. The CDR3 has 17 amino acids. CDR3: CASSFRVGAGMGNEQFF. The CDR3 nucleotides read TGTGCCAGCAGTTTCCGCGTTGGGGCAGGAATGGGTAATGAGCAGTTCTTC.